The 12 T cell receptor beta chains presented below share a single source sample, sequenced in a study of cytomegalovirus exposure and HLA in healthy donors (dated by TCRdb to the late 2010s). Receptors were amplified or captured by the immunoSEQ multiplex PCR assay. Sourced from immuneACCESS, this table was stored by TCRdb with only in-frame sequences that have V and J called. A share of the clones is absent; for the studies checked, an unresolved V gene accounts for under half, and the remainder has no known explanation. The sample has some 86,000 clones on record, 80% to 95% of them singletons. 3.6% of the sample is held by the ten biggest clonotypes. The material sequenced was PBMCs. The receptor source for this set is a woman between 25 and 40 years old in good health and CMV-seronegative.

The chain uses TRBV27 and TRBJ2-1; maybe TRBD1 (7 bases). V was clipped by 7 bases and J by 0 bases, with 16 bases between them. Per germline, CDR1 MNHEY and CDR2 SMNVEV (reference sequence). This CDR3 has 16 amino acids. The CDR3 loop reads CASMGQSGSSYNEQFF. Here the CDR3 DNA reads TGTGCCAGCATGGGACAGTCCGGGAGCTCCTACAATGAGCAGTTCTTC.

This rearrangement joins TRBV7-9 to TRBJ1-5; weak D call: TRBD1 (5 bases). V was trimmed by 5 bases and J by 3 bases, leaving 8 bases between them. The CDR3 has 13 amino acids. The germline V gene has CDR1 SEHNR and CDR2 FQNEAQ (reference sequence). DNA of the CDR3: TGTGCCAGCAGCGGGGGGAACAATCAGCCCCAGCATTTT. Its translation is CASSGGNNQPQHF.

This chain connects TRBV6-5 to TRBJ2-1; maybe TRBD2 (7 bases). V was trimmed by 0 bases and J by 4 bases, leaving 13 bases between them. The CDR3 extends over 16 amino acids. Looked up from germline, CDR1 is MNHEY and CDR2 is SVGAGI. This CDR3 reads CASSYSRGGFYNEQFF. CDR3 DNA sequence: TGTGCCAGCAGTTACTCGAGGGGGGGTTTTTACAATGAGCAGTTCTTC.

This chain joins TRBV9 and TRBJ2-3, with 7 positions matching TRBD1. J gave up 0 bases and V 3 bases, and 4 bases lay outside the gene matches. The CDR3 loop spans 15 amino acids. Germline CDR1 and CDR2: SGDLS and YYNGEE. The CDR3 sequence is CASSEGTVSTDTQYF. CDR3 sequence (DNA): TGTGCCAGCAGCGAGGGGACAGTCAGCACAGATACGCAGTATTTT. Full variable domain (outside the CDR3, taken from reference TRBV9 and TRBJ2-3): DSGVTQTPKHLITATGQRVTLRCSPRSGDLSVYWYQQSLDQGLQFLIQYYNGEERAKGNILERFSAQQFPDLHSELNLSSLELGDSALYFCASSEGTVSTDTQYFGPGTRLTVL.

The chain is built from TRBV5-1 and TRBJ1-3; D is possibly TRBD1 (5 bases). V shed 1 base and J shed 8 bases, with 16 bases lying between them. The CDR3 contains 15 residues. CDR1 is SGHRS and CDR2 is YFSETQ in the germline V gene. The CDR3 sequence is CASSLNGGTSDTIYF. The DNA for the CDR3 is TGCGCCAGCAGCTTGAATGGGGGGACTTCAGACACCATATATTTT.

Worth noting for this clone: Mismatch with germline at one junction end may stem from a read error. The gene calls are TRBV28 and TRBJ1-2; no definite D call. The CDR3 contains 15 residues. In germline, CDR1 is MDHEN, CDR2 SYDVKM. This CDR3 reads CASTLLGVPNYGYTF. CDR3 sequence (DNA): TGTGCCAGCACTTTACTCGGGGTGCCAAACTATGGCTACACCTTC.

The CDR3 DNA sequence: TGTGCCAGCAGTCCGCGGGACAGGTACGAGCAGTACTTC. Encoded protein: CASSPRDRYEQYF. This chain uses TRBV27 with TRBJ2-7; 8 nucleotides agree with TRBD1. The V gene end was trimmed by 5 bases and the J gene end by 4 bases; junction bases not matched to a gene: 4. The CDR3 runs 13 residues. Germline CDR1 MNHEY, CDR2 SMNVEV (reference sequence).

This rearrangement joins TRBV14 to TRBJ2-2; a possible D gene is TRBD2 (6 bases). The germline V gene encodes CDR1 SGHDN and CDR2 FVKESK. Trimming took 4 bases from V and 5 from J, leaving 17 bases between them. CDR3 length: 16 amino acids. The CDR3 DNA sequence: TGTGCCAGCAGCCGAGAGACTAGTTTAAGGACCGGGGAGCTGTTTTTT. It translates to CASSRETSLRTGELFF.

This chain uses TRBV6-5 with TRBJ1-2; possibly TRBD1 for D (6 bases). The CDR3 is made up of 13 amino acids. V was pared by 5 bases and J by 7 bases, with 14 bases between. Germline V CDR1 and CDR2: MNHEY, SVGAGI. The DNA for the CDR3 is TGTGCCAGCAGTCAGACAGGTATCGGTGGCTACACCTTC. Residues: CASSQTGIGGYTF.

V and J are TRBV27 and TRBJ1-3; D is perhaps TRBD1 (6 bases). CDR3 size: 18 residues. With 6 bases removed from V and 7 bases from J, the gap between germline ends came to 28 bases. Germline V lookup: CDR1 MNHEY, CDR2 SMNVEV (reference sequence). CDR3 sequence: CASSQRLQGDGRSNTIYF. The CDR3 DNA sequence: TGTGCCAGCAGCCAGAGGTTACAGGGAGACGGGAGGTCGAACACCATATATTTT.

The chain is built from TRBV5-1 and TRBJ1-6; D possibly corresponds to TRBD1 (5 bases). With 0 bases removed from V and 4 bases from J, the gap between germline ends came to 5 bases. This CDR3 has 14 residues. CDR1 is SGHRS and CDR2 is YFSETQ in the germline V gene. This CDR3 is CASSLGQYNSPLHF. DNA for the CDR3: TGCGCCAGCAGCTTGGGACAGTATAATTCACCCCTCCACTTT.

The V and J genes are TRBV29-1 and TRBJ2-2; D perhaps matches TRBD1 (5 bases). CDR1 is SQVTM and CDR2 is ANQGSEA in the germline V gene. The CDR3 covers 13 residues. V shed 6 bases and J shed 7 bases, with 15 bases lying between them. As DNA, the CDR3 is TGCAGCGTCACCGGGTGGGGCTTCGGGGAGCTGTTTTTT. This translates into CSVTGWGFGELFF.